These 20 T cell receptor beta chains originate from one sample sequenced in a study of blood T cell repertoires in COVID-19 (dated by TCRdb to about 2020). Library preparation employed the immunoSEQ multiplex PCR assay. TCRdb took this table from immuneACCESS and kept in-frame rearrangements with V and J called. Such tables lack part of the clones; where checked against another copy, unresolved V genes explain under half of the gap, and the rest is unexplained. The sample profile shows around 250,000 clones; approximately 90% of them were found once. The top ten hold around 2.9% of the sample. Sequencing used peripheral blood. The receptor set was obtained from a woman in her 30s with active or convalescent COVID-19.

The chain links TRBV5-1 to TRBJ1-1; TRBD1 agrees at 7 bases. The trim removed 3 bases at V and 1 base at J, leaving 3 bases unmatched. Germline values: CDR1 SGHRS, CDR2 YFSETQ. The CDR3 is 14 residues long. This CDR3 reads CASSWGTANTEAFF. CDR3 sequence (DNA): TGCGCCAGCAGCTGGGGGACAGCGAACACTGAAGCTTTCTTT.

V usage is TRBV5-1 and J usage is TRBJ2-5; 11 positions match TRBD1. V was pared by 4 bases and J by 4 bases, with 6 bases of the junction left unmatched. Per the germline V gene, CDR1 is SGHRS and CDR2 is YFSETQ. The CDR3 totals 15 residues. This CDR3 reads CASSPRTGGSETQYF. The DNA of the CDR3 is TGCGCCAGCAGCCCTCGGACAGGGGGCTCAGAGACCCAGTACTTC.

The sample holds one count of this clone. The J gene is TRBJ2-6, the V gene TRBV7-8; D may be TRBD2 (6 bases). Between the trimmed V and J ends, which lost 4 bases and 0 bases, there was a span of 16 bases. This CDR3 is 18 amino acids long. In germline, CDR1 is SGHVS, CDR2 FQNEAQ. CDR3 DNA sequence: TGTGCCAGCAGCTCCTCCCTGGGACTCCTCTCTGGGGCCAACGTCCTGACTTTC. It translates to CASSSSLGLLSGANVLTF.

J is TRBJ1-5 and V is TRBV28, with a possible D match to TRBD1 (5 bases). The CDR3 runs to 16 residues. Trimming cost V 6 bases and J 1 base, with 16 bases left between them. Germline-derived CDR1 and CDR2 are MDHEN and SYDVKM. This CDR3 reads CASSPPGPGSNQPQHF. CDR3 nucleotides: TGTGCCAGCAGCCCCCCCGGGCCAGGGAGCAATCAGCCCCAGCATTTT.

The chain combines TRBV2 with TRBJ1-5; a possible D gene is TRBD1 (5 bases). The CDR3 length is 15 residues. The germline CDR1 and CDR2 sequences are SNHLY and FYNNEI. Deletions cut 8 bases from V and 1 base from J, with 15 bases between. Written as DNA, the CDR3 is TGTGCCAGCTCCAGGGAATTCTTAAGCAATCAGCCCCAGCATTTT. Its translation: CASSREFLSNQPQHF.

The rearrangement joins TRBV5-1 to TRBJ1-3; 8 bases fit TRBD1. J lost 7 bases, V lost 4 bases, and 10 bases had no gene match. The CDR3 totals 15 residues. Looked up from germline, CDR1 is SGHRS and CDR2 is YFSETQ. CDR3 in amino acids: CASSLGQGWGNTIYF. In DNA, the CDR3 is TGCGCCAGCAGCCTAGGACAGGGTTGGGGGAACACCATATATTTT.

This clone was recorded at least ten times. The CDR3 DNA sequence: TGCGCCAGCAGCTTGGAGCCAGCCAAAAACATTCAGTACTTC. Translated, it gives CASSLEPAKNIQYF. The J gene is TRBJ2-4, the V gene TRBV5-1; no clear D. CDR3 size: 14 residues. The V end was cut by 0 bases, the J end by 0 bases, with 4 bases between. Germline CDR1 reads SGHRS; CDR2 reads YFSETQ.

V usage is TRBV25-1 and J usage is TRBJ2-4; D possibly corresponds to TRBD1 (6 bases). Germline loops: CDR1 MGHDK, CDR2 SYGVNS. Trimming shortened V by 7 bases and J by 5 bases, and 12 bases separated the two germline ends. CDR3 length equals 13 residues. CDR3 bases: TGTGCCAGCAAATTCCGGACAGAAAACATTCAGTACTTC. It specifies CASKFRTENIQYF.

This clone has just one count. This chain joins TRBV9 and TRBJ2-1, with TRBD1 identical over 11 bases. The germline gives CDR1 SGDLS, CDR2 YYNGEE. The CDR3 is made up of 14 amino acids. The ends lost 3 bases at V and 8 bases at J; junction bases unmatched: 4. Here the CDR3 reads CASSEGQGADEQFF. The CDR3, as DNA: TGTGCCAGCAGCGAAGGACAGGGGGCAGATGAGCAGTTCTTC.

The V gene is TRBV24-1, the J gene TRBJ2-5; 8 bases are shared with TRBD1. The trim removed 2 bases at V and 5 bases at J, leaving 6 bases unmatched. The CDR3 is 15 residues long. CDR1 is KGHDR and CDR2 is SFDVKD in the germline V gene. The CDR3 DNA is TGTGCCACCAGTGATTCTCGGACAGGGCGGGAGACCCAGTACTTC. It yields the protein CATSDSRTGRETQYF.

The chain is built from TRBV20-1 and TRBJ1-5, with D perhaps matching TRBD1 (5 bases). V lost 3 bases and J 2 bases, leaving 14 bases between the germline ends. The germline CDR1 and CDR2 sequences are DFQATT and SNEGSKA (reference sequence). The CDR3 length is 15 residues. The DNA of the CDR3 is TGCAGTGCTAGTCGGGGGGGTGTTGGCAATCAGCCCCAGCATTTT. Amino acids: CSASRGGVGNQPQHF.

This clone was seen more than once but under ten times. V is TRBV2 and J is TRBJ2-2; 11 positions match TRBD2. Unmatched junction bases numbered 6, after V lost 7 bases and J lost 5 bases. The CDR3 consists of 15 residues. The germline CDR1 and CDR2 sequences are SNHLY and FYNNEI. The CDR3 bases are TGTGCCAGCAAGCTAGCGGGGGGCCAGACCGGGGAGCTGTTTTTT. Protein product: CASKLAGGQTGELFF.

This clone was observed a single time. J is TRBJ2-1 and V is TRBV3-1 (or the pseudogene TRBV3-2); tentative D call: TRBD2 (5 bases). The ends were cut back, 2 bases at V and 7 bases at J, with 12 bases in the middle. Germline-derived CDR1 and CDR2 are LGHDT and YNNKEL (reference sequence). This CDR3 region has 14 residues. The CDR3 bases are TGTGCCAGCAGCCAATCCCCAGGACTTAATGAGCAGTTCTTC. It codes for CASSQSPGLNEQFF.

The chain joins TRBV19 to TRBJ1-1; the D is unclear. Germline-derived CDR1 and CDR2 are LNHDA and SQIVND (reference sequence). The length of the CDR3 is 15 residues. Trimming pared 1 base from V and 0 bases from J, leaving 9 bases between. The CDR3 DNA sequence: TGTGCCAGTAGTATAGGGCAGAAGATGAACACTGAAGCTTTCTTT. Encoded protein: CASSIGQKMNTEAFF.

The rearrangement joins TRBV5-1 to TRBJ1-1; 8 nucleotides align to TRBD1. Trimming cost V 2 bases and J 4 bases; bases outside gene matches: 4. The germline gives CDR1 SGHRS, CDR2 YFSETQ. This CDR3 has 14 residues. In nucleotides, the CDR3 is TGCGCCAGCAGCTTACAGGGGGTGGGCACTGAAGCTTTCTTT. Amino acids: CASSLQGVGTEAFF. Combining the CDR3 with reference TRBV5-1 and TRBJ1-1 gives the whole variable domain KAGVTQTPRYLIKTRGQQVTLSCSPISGHRSVSWYQQTPGQGLQFLFEYFSETQRNKGNFPGRFSGRQFSNSRSEMNVSTLELGDSALYLCASSLQGVGTEAFFGQGTRLTVV.

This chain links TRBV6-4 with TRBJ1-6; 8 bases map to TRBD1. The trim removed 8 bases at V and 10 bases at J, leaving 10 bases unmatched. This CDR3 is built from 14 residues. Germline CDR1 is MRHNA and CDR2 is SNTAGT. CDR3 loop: CASSEGRTGSPLHF. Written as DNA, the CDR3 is TGTGCCAGCTCCGAAGGACGGACAGGGTCACCCCTCCACTTT.

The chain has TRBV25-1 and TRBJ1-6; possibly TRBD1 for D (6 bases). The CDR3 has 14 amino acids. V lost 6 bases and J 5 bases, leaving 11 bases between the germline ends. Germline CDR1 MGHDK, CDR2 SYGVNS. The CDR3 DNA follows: TGTGCCAGCAGACAGGGTGGGGATAATTCACCCCTCCACTTT. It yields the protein CASRQGGDNSPLHF.

The CDR3: CASSLGGYRYTEAFF. For the CDR3, the DNA is TGTGCCAGCAGCTTGGGCGGATACAGGTACACTGAAGCTTTCTTT. V and J are TRBV5-8 and TRBJ1-1, with a possible D match to TRBD1 (5 bases). CDR3 length equals 15 residues. Germline V gene lookup returns CDR1 SGHTS and CDR2 YDEGEE. V was pared by 0 bases and J by 3 bases, with 12 bases between.

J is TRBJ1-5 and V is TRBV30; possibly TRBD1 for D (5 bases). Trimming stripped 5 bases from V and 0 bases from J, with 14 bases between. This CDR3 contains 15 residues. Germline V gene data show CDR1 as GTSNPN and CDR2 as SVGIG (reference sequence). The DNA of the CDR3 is TGTGCCTGGGGAAAGAGCGGGACTAGCAATCAGCCCCAGCATTTT. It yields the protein CAWGKSGTSNQPQHF. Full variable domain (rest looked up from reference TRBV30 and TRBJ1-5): SQTIHQWPATLVQPVGSPLSLECTVEGTSNPNLYWYRQAAGRGLQLLFYSVGIGQISSEVPQNLSASRPQDRQFILSSKKLLLSDSGFYLCAWGKSGTSNQPQHFGDGTRLSIL.

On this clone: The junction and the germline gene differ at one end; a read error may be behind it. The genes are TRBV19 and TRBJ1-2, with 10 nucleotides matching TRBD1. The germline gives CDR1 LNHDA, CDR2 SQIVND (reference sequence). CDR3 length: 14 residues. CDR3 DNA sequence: TGTGCCAGTTGGGACAGGGGTGGGAACTATGGCCACACCTTC. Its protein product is CASWDRGGNYGHTF.